Each of the 27 T cell receptor beta chains below was sequenced from the same sample in a study of identical twins. TCRdb itself ran the 5' RACE reads through MiXCR, one entry per CDR3 protein. Seen here are some 900,000 distinct CDR3 sequences, roughly an eighth observed once, and the top ten hold under 2%. The sample also formed part of further work on yellow fever vaccine responses in identical twins.

The sample consisted of PBMCs. The receptors here all came from a woman in her late teens or twenties in good health.

This clonotype was seen repeatedly, ten times or more. The gene calls are TRBV12-3 or TRBV12-4 and TRBJ1-2, with D perhaps TRBD1 (5 bases). V was clipped by 6 bases and J by 2 bases, with 7 bases between them. This CDR3 region has 12 residues. The CDR3 sequence: CASSRGNYGYTF. The DNA of the CDR3 is TGTGCCAGCAGCCGGGGGAACTATGGCTACACCTTC.

This sequence joins TRBV10-3 and TRBJ2-5; D gene uncertain. This CDR3 comprises 13 residues. V lost 4 bases and J 0 bases, leaving 6 bases between the germline ends. Germline lookup yields CDR1 ENHRY and CDR2 SYGVKD. The CDR3 loop reads CAISVKNQETQYF. The DNA for the CDR3 is TGTGCCATCAGTGTGAAGAACCAAGAGACCCAGTACTTC.

This clonotype was seen more than once but under ten times. The rearrangement links TRBV5-5 to TRBJ2-1, with D perhaps TRBD1 (6 bases). V was pared by 6 bases and J by 4 bases, with 20 bases between. Germline V lookup: CDR1 SGHKS, CDR2 YYEKEE (reference sequence). The CDR3 has 16 residues. The DNA for the CDR3 is TGTGCCAGCATCCCCTCCTCGGGACAAAGTTACAATGAGCAGTTCTTC. Amino acid sequence: CASIPSSGQSYNEQFF.

The chain joins TRBV4-1 to TRBJ2-2; D gene uncertain. The germline gives CDR1 MGHRA, CDR2 YSYEKL. CDR3 length: 14 residues. Trimming stripped 1 base from V and 9 bases from J, with 12 bases between. CDR3 protein: CASSQGTATRELFF. The CDR3, as DNA: TGCGCCAGCAGCCAAGGAACGGCCACGAGGGAGCTGTTTTTT.

The chain combines TRBV5-1 with TRBJ2-1, with 9 bases fitting TRBD2. The J segment lost 4 bases and the V segment lost 6 bases, leaving 5 bases of the junction unmatched. The germline V gene encodes CDR1 SGHRS and CDR2 YFSETQ. CDR3 length: 14 residues. As DNA, the CDR3 is TGCGCCAGCACCCTAGCGGGGACTTACAATGAGCAGTTCTTC. Its protein product is CASTLAGTYNEQFF. The full variable domain, rest sourced from reference TRBV5-1 and TRBJ2-1, is KAGVTQTPRYLIKTRGQQVTLSCSPISGHRSVSWYQQTPGQGLQFLFEYFSETQRNKGNFPGRFSGRQFSNSRSEMNVSTLELGDSALYLCASTLAGTYNEQFFGPGTRLTVL.

V usage is TRBV4-1 and J usage is TRBJ2-1; maybe TRBD1 (7 bases). This CDR3 spans 16 amino acids. V lost 1 base and J 8 bases, leaving 18 bases between the germline ends. Germline CDR1 and CDR2: MGHRA and YSYEKL. CDR3 sequence: CASSQGSGGSTDEQFF. The DNA of the CDR3 is TGCGCCAGCAGCCAAGGTTCAGGGGGGTCTACGGATGAGCAGTTCTTC.

This chain links TRBV4-1 with TRBJ2-7, with unresolved D. The CDR3 extends over 14 amino acids. V was clipped by 2 bases and J by 1 base, with 9 bases between them. Germline V lookup: CDR1 MGHRA, CDR2 YSYEKL. The CDR3 DNA is TGCGCCAGCAGCCAACCCCTAGTTTCCTACGAGCAGTACTTC. Its protein is CASSQPLVSYEQYF.

This clonotype was counted between two and nine times. The chain has TRBV5-1 and TRBJ2-1; TRBD2 is a possible D gene (6 bases). The CDR3 length is 18 residues. Trimming left V 4 bases short and J 3 bases short, with 23 bases between. Germline values: CDR1 SGHRS, CDR2 YFSETQ. CDR3 protein: CASSTRPAERANYNEQFF. The CDR3 nucleotides are TGCGCCAGCAGCACCCGCCCGGCGGAGCGGGCGAACTACAATGAGCAGTTCTTC.

This clonotype appeared a few times. The rearrangement links TRBV5-1 to TRBJ2-3; no clear D. Trimming cost V 1 base and J 2 bases, with 11 bases left between them. Per germline, CDR1 SGHRS and CDR2 YFSETQ. The CDR3 extends over 15 amino acids. The CDR3 DNA follows: TGCGCCAGCAGCTTGACTTGGCTAGACACAGATACGCAGTATTTT. Its protein product is CASSLTWLDTDTQYF.

This clonotype was observed a handful of times. The chain couples TRBV20-1 to TRBJ1-6; TRBD1 matches 10 bases. V was pared by 5 bases and J by 7 bases, with 8 bases of the junction left unmatched. The CDR3 loop spans 15 amino acids. Germline CDR1 reads DFQATT; CDR2 reads SNEGSKA (reference sequence). The CDR3 spells CSAGGGTGDNSPLHF. For the CDR3, the DNA is TGCAGTGCTGGAGGGGGGACAGGGGACAATTCACCCCTCCACTTT.

In its sample, this clonotype was seen a few times. This chain connects TRBV6-1 to TRBJ2-1; no firm D call. The germline CDR1 and CDR2 sequences are MNHNS and SASEGT. The V end lost 3 bases, the J end lost 6 bases, and 6 bases lay between the germline ends. The CDR3 has 12 amino acids. This chain's CDR3 is CASSEFSNEQFF. In DNA, the CDR3 is TGTGCCAGCAGTGAGTTCAGCAATGAGCAGTTCTTC.

The chain combines TRBV20-1 with TRBJ1-2, with a possible D match to TRBD1 (5 bases). The CDR3 sequence is 12 residues long. Per the germline V gene, CDR1 is DFQATT and CDR2 is SNEGSKA (reference sequence). Trimming cost V 5 bases and J 3 bases, with 10 bases left between them. CDR3: CSAVRGDYGYTF. In DNA, the CDR3 is TGCAGTGCTGTGAGGGGAGACTATGGCTACACCTTC.

This clonotype was seen repeatedly, ten times or more. A read error may produce the germline difference seen at one junction end. V and J are TRBV4-1 and TRBJ1-2; possibly TRBD1 for D (5 bases). This CDR3 has 14 residues. CDR1 is MGHRA, CDR2 YSYEKL, per germline. CDR3 bases: TGTGCCAGCAGCCAAGATCGGGGGAACTATGGCTACACCTTC. It is translated as CASSQDRGNYGYTF.

The chain links TRBV6-1 to TRBJ1-5; possibly TRBD1 for D (5 bases). The CDR3 spans 16 residues. Per the germline V gene, CDR1 is MNHNS and CDR2 is SASEGT. The V end was cut by 1 base, the J end by 0 bases, with 10 bases between. The CDR3 reads CASSEGGSHSNQPQHF. The CDR3 DNA reads TGTGCCAGCAGTGAAGGGGGGAGCCATAGCAATCAGCCCCAGCATTTT.

This chain connects TRBV6-5 to TRBJ2-7; D gene uncertain. Looked up from germline, CDR1 is MNHEY and CDR2 is SVGAGI. The CDR3 has 11 residues. V was cut by 6 bases and J by 3 bases, with 6 bases left in between. This chain's CDR3 is CASSYDYEQYF. As DNA, the CDR3 is TGTGCCAGCAGCTACGACTACGAGCAGTACTTC.

This chain uses TRBV12-3 or TRBV12-4 with TRBJ2-2, with 12 nucleotides matching TRBD2. V lost 6 bases and J lost 8; bases outside the gene matches: 4. The CDR3 totals 14 residues. CDR3 coding DNA: TGTGCCAGCAGACGACTAGCGGGGGAGGGGGAGCTGTTTTTT. Residues: CASRRLAGEGELFF.

V is TRBV5-8 and J is TRBJ1-4; D possibly corresponds to TRBD1 (5 bases). Trimming pared 4 bases from V and 12 bases from J, leaving 19 bases between. The CDR3 totals 14 residues. CDR1 SGHTS and CDR2 YDEGEE come from the germline V gene. The CDR3 DNA follows: TGTGCCAGCAGCCTTTCGATTCGGGGCTATCAACTGTTTTTT. Amino acids: CASSLSIRGYQLFF.

The rearrangement joins TRBV7-3 to TRBJ2-5; 9 bases match TRBD1. CDR3 length: 15 residues. Germline values: CDR1 SGHTA, CDR2 FQGTGA. Unmatched junction bases numbered 4, after V lost 5 bases and J lost 0 bases. DNA for the CDR3: TGTGCCAGCAGCCTGACAGGGGGTTACCAAGAGACCCAGTACTTC. Its protein product is CASSLTGGYQETQYF.

Ten or more counts support this clonotype. V is TRBV4-1 and J is TRBJ2-1, with D maybe TRBD2 (5 bases). Germline V gene data show CDR1 as MGHRA and CDR2 as YSYEKL. The V gene lost 3 bases and the J gene lost 4 bases, with 10 bases spanning the gap. CDR3 length equals 14 residues. The CDR3 nucleotides are TGCGCCAGCAGCCATAGCGACTCATACAATGAGCAGTTCTTC. Translation gives CASSHSDSYNEQFF.

This clonotype appeared a few times. The chain recombines TRBV11-2 with TRBJ1-2; D is possibly TRBD1 (5 bases). Per the germline V gene, CDR1 is SGHAT and CDR2 is FQNNGV. The CDR3 is made up of 15 amino acids. The germline V and J ends were trimmed by 5 bases and 5 bases, with 18 bases remaining between them. CDR3: CASSSAGPEGYGYTF. In DNA, the CDR3 is TGTGCCAGCAGCAGCGCCGGCCCGGAGGGGTATGGCTACACCTTC.

This clonotype appeared many times. The gene calls are TRBV12-3 or TRBV12-4 and TRBJ2-7; TRBD2 matches 7 bases. J was trimmed by 2 bases and V by 6 bases; bases with no gene match: 10. This CDR3 comprises 15 residues. The CDR3 reads CASRGGAREPYEQYF. DNA of the CDR3: TGTGCCAGCAGGGGAGGGGCCAGGGAACCCTACGAGCAGTACTTC.

The chain uses TRBV5-1 and TRBJ1-2; possible D gene TRBD1, 5 bases. The V gene's germline CDR1 is SGHRS and CDR2 YFSETQ. V was trimmed by 3 bases and J by 3 bases, leaving 6 bases between them. The CDR3 covers 12 residues. CDR3 nucleotide sequence: TGCGCCAGCAGCTCACAGGACTATGGCTACACCTTC. Amino acid sequence: CASSSQDYGYTF.

J is TRBJ2-7 and V is TRBV5-5, with 9 nucleotides matching TRBD1. This CDR3 is 14 amino acids long. The V gene's germline CDR1 is SGHKS and CDR2 YYEKEE (reference sequence). Trimming cost V 3 bases and J 4 bases; bases outside gene matches: 5. The CDR3 sequence: CASSSRTGAYEQYF. CDR3 DNA sequence: TGTGCCAGCAGCTCAAGGACAGGGGCTTACGAGCAGTACTTC.

At least ten counts were recorded for this clonotype. The J gene is TRBJ1-4, the V gene TRBV5-1, with D possibly matching TRBD1 (5 bases). The V end lost 4 bases, the J end lost 7 bases, and 14 bases lay between the germline ends. The germline V gene encodes CDR1 SGHRS and CDR2 YFSETQ. The CDR3 is made up of 14 amino acids. The CDR3 bases are TGCGCCAGCAGCCATCGGGGGGAAGCTGAAAAACTGTTTTTT. Translation: CASSHRGEAEKLFF.

This clonotype was seen many times. CDR3 DNA: TGCAGCGTTAGAACTGGCACCGGGGAGCTGTTTTTT. This gives the protein CSVRTGTGELFF. The chain has TRBV29-1 and TRBJ2-2; unclear D gene. The V gene lost 5 bases and the J gene lost 4 bases, with 8 bases spanning the gap. Germline V CDR1 and CDR2: SQVTM, ANQGSEA. The CDR3 contains 12 residues.

This clonotype appeared a few times. CDR3 coding DNA: TGCAGTGCTAGGGCGACGGCGGACGACCCGCAGTATTTT. It codes for CSARATADDPQYF. The chain employs TRBV20-1 and TRBJ2-3; D remains ambiguous. Germline CDR1 DFQATT, CDR2 SNEGSKA (reference sequence). The CDR3 loop spans 13 amino acids. V was trimmed by 3 bases and J by 10 bases, leaving 17 bases between them.

This clonotype was counted only a few times. The CDR3 here is CASSLALMNSRYGYTF. CDR3 in DNA: TGTGCCAGCAGCTTGGCTTTGATGAACAGCCGCTATGGCTACACCTTC. The chain links TRBV5-4 to TRBJ1-2; D ambiguous. V gave up 0 bases and J gave up 4 bases, with 16 bases separating them. The CDR3 contains 16 residues. CDR1 SGHNT and CDR2 YYREEE come from the germline V gene (reference sequence).